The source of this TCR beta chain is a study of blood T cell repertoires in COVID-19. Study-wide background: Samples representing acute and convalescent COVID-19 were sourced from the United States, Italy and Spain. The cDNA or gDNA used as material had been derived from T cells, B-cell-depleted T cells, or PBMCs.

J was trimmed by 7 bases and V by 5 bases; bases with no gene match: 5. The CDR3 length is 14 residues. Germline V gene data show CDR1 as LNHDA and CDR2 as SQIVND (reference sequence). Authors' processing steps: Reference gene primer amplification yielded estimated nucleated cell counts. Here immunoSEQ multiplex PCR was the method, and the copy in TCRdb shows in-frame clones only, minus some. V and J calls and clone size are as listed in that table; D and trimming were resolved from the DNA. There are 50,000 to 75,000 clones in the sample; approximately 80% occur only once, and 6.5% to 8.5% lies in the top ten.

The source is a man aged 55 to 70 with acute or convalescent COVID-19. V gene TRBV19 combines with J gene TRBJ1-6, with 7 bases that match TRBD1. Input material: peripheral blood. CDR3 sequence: CASSETGLNSPLHF. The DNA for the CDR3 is TGTGCCAGTAGTGAGACAGGGCTGAATTCACCCCTCCACTTT.